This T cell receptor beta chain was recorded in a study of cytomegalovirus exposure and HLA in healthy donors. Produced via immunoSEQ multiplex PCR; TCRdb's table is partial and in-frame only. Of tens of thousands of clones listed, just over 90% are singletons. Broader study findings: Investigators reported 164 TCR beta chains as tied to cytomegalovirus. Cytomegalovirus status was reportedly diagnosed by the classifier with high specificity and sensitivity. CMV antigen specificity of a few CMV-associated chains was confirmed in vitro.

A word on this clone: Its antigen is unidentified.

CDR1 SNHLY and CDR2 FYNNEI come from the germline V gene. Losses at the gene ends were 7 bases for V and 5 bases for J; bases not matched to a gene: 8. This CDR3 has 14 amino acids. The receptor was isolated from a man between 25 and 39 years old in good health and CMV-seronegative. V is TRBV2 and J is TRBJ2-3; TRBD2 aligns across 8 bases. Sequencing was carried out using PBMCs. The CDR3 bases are TGTGCCAGCAACAACGGGGGGGCGGGAGATACGCAGTATTTT. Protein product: CASNNGGAGDTQYF.